The TCR beta chain under discussion was sequenced for a study of CD8 T cells in Susac syndrome. A quantity of 0.5 to 1 ug RNA underwent reverse transcription using random hexamers. The method of amplification for TCR beta CDR3 was immunoSEQ multiplex PCR, covering 54 Vbeta and 13 Jbeta. Via MiXCR, TCRdb re-called the immunoSEQ multiplex PCR reads, giving one row per CDR3 protein. The data hold about 300,000 distinct CDR3 sequences, with approximately 89% observed a single time. Included as multiple sclerosis controls were treatment-naive patients who had stable or active relapsing-remitting disease. TEMRA cells were FACS-enriched, with CD8+ and CD4+ T cells isolated negatively. Comment on this clonotype: What it binds is not known.

Study-wide results and limits: The study recognized that its TCR sequencing and HLA analysis covered a relatively small number of individuals.

The specimen sequenced was CD8+ T cells from PBMCs. This TCR derives from a human donor with multiple sclerosis.

CDR3 bases: TGCAGTGCTAGAGGACAGACAGACTATGGCTACACCTTC. Translating gives CSARGQTDYGYTF. J is TRBJ1-2 and V is TRBV20-1, with D possibly being TRBD1 (5 bases). V lost 1 base and J lost 3, with 9 bases in between. Germline values: CDR1 DFQATT, CDR2 SNEGSKA (reference sequence). The CDR3 sequence is 13 residues long.